This entry lists 26 T cell receptor beta chains sequenced from one sample in a study of blood T cell repertoires in COVID-19. Sequencing was performed with immunoSEQ multiplex PCR; in TCRdb, only in-frame clones are kept and a portion is missing. The sample has 250,000 or so clones, 90% seen once; the top ten hold 2.1%. Sequencing input: peripheral blood. The receptors shown here come from a woman aged 60-75 years with COVID-19, enrolled during active disease.

The rearrangement uses TRBV10-3 and TRBJ2-7, with TRBD2 matching over 11 bases. CDR1 and CDR2 from the germline V gene are ENHRY and SYGVKD. J lost 0 bases, V lost 4 bases, and 8 bases had no gene match. CDR3 length equals 17 residues. The CDR3 here is CAISAHSGTSGSYEQYF. For the CDR3, the DNA is TGTGCCATCAGTGCCCACTCCGGGACTAGCGGCTCCTACGAGCAGTACTTC.

Concerning this clone: Other DNA sequences in the same sample also yield this CDR3. This chain uses TRBV7-3 with TRBJ2-3; 8 positions agree with TRBD1. There are 15 residues in the CDR3. J lost 0 bases, V lost 3 bases, and 2 bases had no gene match. Germline-derived CDR1 and CDR2 are SGHTA and FQGTGA. DNA of the CDR3: TGTGCCAGCAGCTTGACAGGGGCCAGCACAGATACGCAGTATTTT. It codes for CASSLTGASTDTQYF.

CDR3 DNA sequence: TGTGCCACCAGCAGAGGAGTGCCTAACTATGGCTACACCTTC. Encoded protein: CATSRGVPNYGYTF. V usage is TRBV15 and J usage is TRBJ1-2, with D unresolved. The CDR3 has 14 residues. Trimming took 1 base from V and 0 from J, leaving 6 bases between them. Looked up from germline, CDR1 is LNHNV and CDR2 is YYDKDF (reference sequence).

The chain links TRBV2 to TRBJ1-6; the D is unclear. The CDR3 totals 18 residues. Trimming removed 1 base at V and 0 bases at J, with 13 bases between. From germline, CDR1 is SNHLY and CDR2 FYNNEI. The CDR3 DNA is TGTGCCAGCAGTGAAGGTGGGCCCCTGAGCTCCTATAATTCACCCCTCCACTTT. Protein sequence: CASSEGGPLSSYNSPLHF. Full variable domain (remainder filled in from reference TRBV2 and TRBJ1-6): EPEVTQTPSHQVTQMGQEVILRCVPISNHLYFYWYRQILGQKVEFLVSFYNNEISEKSEIFDDQFSVERPDGSNFTLKIRSTKLEDSAMYFCASSEGGPLSSYNSPLHFGNGTRLTVT.

This chain connects TRBV19 to TRBJ1-5; possible D gene TRBD1, 5 bases. The CDR3 totals 14 residues. V lost 3 bases to trimming and J lost 7 bases, with 13 bases between them. The germline V gene has CDR1 LNHDA and CDR2 SQIVND (reference sequence). The CDR3, as DNA: TGTGCCAGTAGTATTAGGCAGGGCGTCCAGCCCCAGCATTTT. It encodes CASSIRQGVQPQHF.

V gene TRBV5-4 combines with J gene TRBJ1-5, with D perhaps matching TRBD1 (5 bases). Per the germline V gene, CDR1 is SGHNT and CDR2 is YYREEE (reference sequence). The ends were cut back, 4 bases at V and 7 bases at J, with 12 bases in the middle. CDR3 length equals 13 residues. The chain's CDR3 is CASSLRGEQPQHF. In DNA, the CDR3 is TGTGCCAGCAGCCTAAGGGGTGAGCAGCCCCAGCATTTT.

In its sample, this clone was seen once. The chain uses TRBV10-3 and TRBJ1-3; no definite D call. CDR3 length: 17 residues. The V end was cut by 0 bases, the J end by 1 base, with 13 bases between. Germline-derived CDR1 and CDR2 are ENHRY and SYGVKD. CDR3 sequence: CAISESPSSRSGNTIYF. The CDR3 nucleotides read TGTGCCATCAGTGAGTCTCCAAGTTCCAGGTCTGGAAACACCATATATTTT.

The chain couples TRBV5-6 to TRBJ1-2; TRBD1 matches at 7 bases. Germline CDR1 reads SGHDT; CDR2 reads YYEEEE. There are 14 residues in the CDR3. Trimming took 2 bases from V and 7 from J; bases not matched to a gene: 8. CDR3 region: CASSLGGGASGYTF. The DNA of the CDR3 is TGTGCCAGCAGCTTAGGAGGGGGCGCCTCTGGCTACACCTTC.

The J gene is TRBJ1-5, the V gene TRBV6-2 or TRBV6-3; D ambiguous. From germline, CDR1 is MNHEY and CDR2 SVGEGT. CDR3 size: 16 residues. With 3 bases removed from V and 0 bases from J, the gap between germline ends came to 12 bases. The CDR3 loop reads CASSYPESYSNQPQHF. DNA of the CDR3: TGTGCCAGCAGTTATCCCGAGAGTTATAGCAATCAGCCCCAGCATTTT.

The chain links TRBV19 to TRBJ1-4, with D possibly TRBD1 on 5 matching bases. The CDR3 covers 14 residues. V was trimmed by 7 bases and J by 3 bases, leaving 12 bases between them. Per the germline V gene, CDR1 is LNHDA and CDR2 is SQIVND (reference sequence). The CDR3 reads CASKDGGANEKLFF. CDR3 nucleotide sequence: TGTGCCAGTAAGGATGGGGGGGCTAATGAAAAACTGTTTTTT.

The chain employs TRBV19 and TRBJ1-5; D not resolved. Germline loops: CDR1 LNHDA, CDR2 SQIVND (reference sequence). CDR3 length: 13 amino acids. V shed 6 bases and J shed 5 bases, with 11 bases lying between them. This chain's CDR3 is CASSPRWYQPQHF. The CDR3 DNA sequence: TGTGCCAGTAGCCCGAGGTGGTATCAGCCCCAGCATTTT.

The CDR3 loop is CASSQEGAPYNEQFF. DNA of the CDR3: TGCGCCAGCAGCCAAGAGGGAGCGCCCTACAATGAGCAGTTCTTC. The V and J genes are TRBV4-1 and TRBJ2-1; possible D gene TRBD2, 5 bases. There are 15 residues in the CDR3. V was pared by 0 bases and J by 2 bases, with 8 bases between. Germline V gene data show CDR1 as MGHRA and CDR2 as YSYEKL.

The chain carries TRBV6-1 and TRBJ2-5; 11 bases are shared with TRBD2. Germline values: CDR1 MNHNS, CDR2 SASEGT. J was trimmed by 1 base and V by 3 bases; bases with no gene match: 4. The CDR3 length is 16 residues. DNA for the CDR3: TGTGCCAGCAGTGATTTCACTAGCGGGGGCCAAGAGACCCAGTACTTC. It yields the protein CASSDFTSGGQETQYF.

This sequence joins TRBV7-2 and TRBJ2-1; TRBD1 agrees at 7 bases. Germline CDR1 is SGHTA and CDR2 is FQGNSA. CDR3 length: 16 residues. V lost 3 bases, J lost 6 bases, and 11 bases stayed unmatched. The CDR3 reads CASSFSGQYPVNEQFF. The CDR3 DNA reads TGTGCCAGCAGCTTCTCGGGACAGTACCCTGTCAATGAGCAGTTCTTC.

This chain links TRBV7-9 with TRBJ2-3; D is undetermined. The CDR3 loop spans 12 amino acids. The germline CDR1 and CDR2 sequences are SEHNR and FQNEAQ (reference sequence). V gave up 6 bases and J gave up 1 base, with 5 bases separating them. CDR3 sequence (DNA): TGTGCCAGCAGTACAGGCACAGATACGCAGTATTTT. Encoded protein: CASSTGTDTQYF.

The V gene is TRBV3-1 (or the pseudogene TRBV3-2), the J gene TRBJ1-1; tentative D call: TRBD1 (5 bases). The germline V and J ends were trimmed by 5 bases and 1 base, with 20 bases remaining between them. The germline gives CDR1 LGHDT, CDR2 YNNKEL (reference sequence). CDR3 size: 17 residues. The CDR3, as DNA: TGTGCCAGCAGCGCGGGGGGACGGCACGAAGGGAACACTGAAGCTTTCTTT. It yields the protein CASSAGGRHEGNTEAFF.

The rearrangement uses TRBV5-8 and TRBJ2-5, with D maybe TRBD1 (6 bases). The CDR3 totals 15 residues. CDR1 and CDR2 (germline): SGHTS, YDEGEE. The ends were cut back, 4 bases at V and 0 bases at J, with 13 bases in the middle. The CDR3 DNA follows: TGTGCCAGCAGCCGTCAGGGACATTACCAAGAGACCCAGTACTTC. Residues: CASSRQGHYQETQYF. Variable domain in full (rest from reference TRBV5-8 and TRBJ2-5): EAGVTQSPTHLIKTRGQQATLRCSPISGHTSVYWYQQALGLGLQFLLWYDEGEERNRGNFPPRFSGRQFPNYSSELNVNALELEDSALYLCASSRQGHYQETQYFGPGTRLLVL.

The chain recombines TRBV25-1 with TRBJ2-5; TRBD2 aligns across 11 bases. This CDR3 region has 16 residues. Trimming cost V 5 bases and J 1 base; bases outside gene matches: 6. The germline V gene encodes CDR1 MGHDK and CDR2 SYGVNS. The CDR3, as DNA: TGTGCCAGCAGTCCGTTACTAGCGGGGGCCCAAGAGACCCAGTACTTC. Translating it yields CASSPLLAGAQETQYF.

The chain employs TRBV7-2 and TRBJ1-2; D is uncertain. The CDR3 length is 15 residues. From germline, CDR1 is SGHTA and CDR2 FQGNSA. Deletions cut 0 bases from V and 8 bases from J, with 16 bases between. The CDR3 loop reads CASSLAREEVRGYTF. The DNA of the CDR3 is TGTGCCAGCAGCTTAGCACGGGAGGAAGTCAGAGGCTACACCTTC.

CDR3 loop: CASSLGRGSTEAFF. The CDR3 nucleotides read TGTGCCAGCAGCTTAGGTAGGGGTAGCACTGAAGCTTTCTTT. This rearrangement joins TRBV11-3 to TRBJ1-1; D is perhaps TRBD1 (5 bases). Between the trimmed V and J ends, which lost 1 base and 4 bases, there was a span of 10 bases. Germline V gives CDR1 SGHNT, CDR2 YENEEA. The CDR3 runs 14 residues.

The chain carries TRBV5-4 and TRBJ1-3; D perhaps matches TRBD1 (6 bases). Trimming removed 4 bases at V and 1 base at J, with 12 bases between. Germline lookup yields CDR1 SGHNT and CDR2 YYREEE (reference sequence). The CDR3 totals 15 residues. The CDR3 DNA follows: TGTGCCAGCAGCCTACAGGGTTTTTCTGGAAACACCATATATTTT. Translated, it gives CASSLQGFSGNTIYF.

The J gene is TRBJ1-1, the V gene TRBV9, with 7 bases fitting TRBD1. Germline assignment: CDR1 SGDLS and CDR2 YYNGEE. V dropped 4 bases and J dropped 6; count of bases not matched to a gene: 15. This CDR3 comprises 16 residues. The chain's CDR3 is CASSLTGAPGVSEAFF. The CDR3, as DNA: TGTGCCAGCAGCTTAACAGGGGCACCCGGGGTTTCTGAAGCTTTCTTT.

The chain has TRBV29-1 and TRBJ1-5; D may be TRBD1 (5 bases). V was cut by 5 bases and J by 0 bases, with 8 bases left in between. From germline, CDR1 is SQVTM and CDR2 ANQGSEA. The CDR3 runs 13 residues. The CDR3 nucleotides read TGCAGCGTTCAGGGTAATAGCAATCAGCCCCAGCATTTT. Translation gives CSVQGNSNQPQHF.

The sample holds one count of this clone. V usage is TRBV10-3 and J usage is TRBJ2-4, with 8 bases identical to TRBD1. CDR3 length: 15 residues. Germline V gene data show CDR1 as ENHRY and CDR2 as SYGVKD. J was trimmed by 8 bases and V by 2 bases; bases with no gene match: 8. DNA for the CDR3: TGTGCCATCAGTGAGAACGGACAGGGTTCGGACATTCAGTACTTC. Protein: CAISENGQGSDIQYF.

Written as DNA, the CDR3 is TGCAGCGTTGGGGAAGGGGTGGGCTACACCTTC. It specifies CSVGEGVGYTF. The gene calls are TRBV29-1 and TRBJ1-2; possibly TRBD1 for D (5 bases). This CDR3 has 11 amino acids. The V end was cut by 4 bases, the J end by 8 bases, with 11 bases between. From germline, CDR1 is SQVTM and CDR2 ANQGSEA.

V gene TRBV9 combines with J gene TRBJ2-2; TRBD2 is a possible D gene (6 bases). The V and J ends lost 7 bases and 5 bases respectively, with 18 bases between them. Germline-derived CDR1 and CDR2 are SGDLS and YYNGEE. CDR3 size: 15 residues. For the CDR3, the DNA is TGTGCCAGCCGGAGGGACCCCGTACGAACCGGGGAGCTGTTTTTT. Translated, it gives CASRRDPVRTGELFF.